The subject of this entry is one T cell receptor beta chain. Its antigen is unknown. TCRdb reprocessed the reads via MiXCR and lists one record per CDR3 protein. In the table there are a few hundred thousand distinct CDR3 sequences, 35% to 50% of which are singletons. This specimen belongs to a study of T cell repertoires in cytomegalovirus infection. The wider study: Carrying CMV and the relevant HLA type showed in public TCR beta signatures.

Study-wide points: HLA-C-restricted, CMV-specific TCR beta clonotypes were dominant ex vivo. Public TCR beta family frequency separated CMV-and-HLA carriers, including in an independent cohort.

Losses at the gene ends were 9 bases for V and 3 bases for J; bases not matched to a gene: 10. The CDR3 has 14 residues. The germline gives CDR1 SGHRS, CDR2 YFSETQ. The specimen comprised cultured PBMCs, sampled from culture after CMV antigen stimulation. J is TRBJ2-5 and V is TRBV5-1, with 8 bases lining up with TRBD2. This TCR was recovered from a human donor in good health (CMV status not recorded). Some clones in this sample may be carry-over from other donors' samples. The CDR3 DNA follows: TGCGCCACCGGGAGGGGTAGGATAGAAGAGACCCAGTACTTC. Translation: CATGRGRIEETQYF. The whole variable domain, filled in from reference TRBV5-1 and TRBJ2-5, reads KAGVTQTPRYLIKTRGQQVTLSCSPISGHRSVSWYQQTPGQGLQFLFEYFSETQRNKGNFPGRFSGRQFSNSRSEMNVSTLELGDSALYLCATGRGRIEETQYFGPGTRLLVL.